One and the same sample provided the 16 T cell receptor beta chains below, sequenced in a study of T cells in Graves' hyperthyroidism and ophthalmopathy. RNA transcripts served as the template for amplifying TCR beta CDR3 regions. HTBI primers were used for first-round RT-PCR of the TCR CDR3. MiXCR, applied by TCRdb to the multiplex PCR reads, yields one record per CDR3 protein. Of over 650,000 distinct CDR3 sequences detected, roughly 17% appear once; the ten largest clones hold around 7.7%. Sequenced material: blood. These TCRs come from a man between 18 and 29 years old with Graves' hyperthyroidism.

This clonotype has at least ten counts. This chain connects TRBV29-1 to TRBJ2-1; D unclear. The germline CDR1 and CDR2 sequences are SQVTM and ANQGSEA. Trimming left V 8 bases short and J 8 bases short, with 19 bases between. The CDR3 length is 13 residues. The CDR3 DNA is TGCAGCACCGACACTCCCAATAGCCATGAGCAGTTCTTC. Translation: CSTDTPNSHEQFF.

The chain combines TRBV7-9 with TRBJ2-7; D uncertain. CDR3 length equals 11 residues. The V end lost 4 bases, the J end lost 6 bases, and 7 bases lay between the germline ends. Germline CDR1 SEHNR, CDR2 FQNEAQ (reference sequence). CDR3 protein: CASSSIFEQYF. Written as DNA, the CDR3 is TGTGCCAGCAGCTCGATTTTCGAGCAGTACTTC.

This clonotype was recorded many times. The V call is TRBV11-2, the J call TRBJ2-1; D is undetermined. The ends were cut back, 1 base at V and 1 base at J, with 8 bases in the middle. The CDR3 loop spans 15 amino acids. The germline CDR1 and CDR2 sequences are SGHAT and FQNNGV. The CDR3 bases are TGTGCCAGCAGCTTAGTGGCGGATTCCTACAATGAGCAGTTCTTC. Translating gives CASSLVADSYNEQFF.

In its sample, this clonotype was seen a few times. V usage is TRBV25-1 and J usage is TRBJ2-5, with TRBD1 as a possible D gene (6 bases). In germline, CDR1 is MGHDK, CDR2 SYGVNS. The ends were cut back, 3 bases at V and 5 bases at J, with 16 bases in the middle. This CDR3 is built from 15 residues. Written as DNA, the CDR3 is TGTGCCAGCAGTGACTCCTTGACAGGATTGGAGACCCAGTACTTC. It codes for CASSDSLTGLETQYF.

This CDR3 is CASSPGGYHTEAFF. CDR3 DNA sequence: TGTGCCAGCTCACCGGGGGGATATCACACTGAAGCTTTCTTT. This sequence joins TRBV18 and TRBJ1-1, with D maybe TRBD1 (5 bases). V was shortened by 3 bases and J by 3 bases, with 11 bases between the two germline ends. CDR1 is KGHSH, CDR2 LQKENI, per germline. The CDR3 covers 14 residues.

A few counts support this clonotype. The J gene is TRBJ2-1, the V gene TRBV6-1; 12 bases agree with TRBD2. Germline V CDR1 and CDR2: MNHNS, SASEGT. The CDR3 has 15 residues. J was trimmed by 10 bases and V by 5 bases; bases with no gene match: 9. The CDR3: CASSPSGLAGIEQFF. The CDR3 bases are TGTGCCAGCAGTCCATCGGGACTAGCGGGCATCGAGCAGTTCTTC.

This clonotype was picked up many times. The rearrangement joins TRBV29-1 to TRBJ2-2, with D possibly being TRBD1 or TRBD2 (5 bases each). Germline values: CDR1 SQVTM, CDR2 ANQGSEA. The length of the CDR3 is 15 residues. V lost 5 bases to trimming and J lost 8 bases, with 21 bases between them. This CDR3 is CSVHPGPAMSGELFF. In nucleotides, the CDR3 is TGCAGCGTTCACCCGGGACCCGCCATGTCAGGGGAGCTGTTTTTT.

This clonotype was recorded a few times. The chain carries TRBV9 and TRBJ2-5; D remains ambiguous. The V gene's germline CDR1 is SGDLS and CDR2 YYNGEE. V lost 1 base and J 9 bases, leaving 16 bases between the germline ends. The CDR3 has 14 amino acids. CDR3 DNA: TGTGCCAGCAGCGTACTATGGAATGAAAACCCCCAGTACTTC. It codes for CASSVLWNENPQYF.

This clonotype was seen at least ten times. The V call is TRBV2, the J call TRBJ2-7, with a weak D call TRBD1 (6 bases). V was cut by 0 bases and J by 0 bases, with 12 bases left in between. The CDR3 loop spans 16 amino acids. Germline lookup yields CDR1 SNHLY and CDR2 FYNNEI. The CDR3 is CASSEAFQGSSYEQYF. In DNA, the CDR3 is TGTGCCAGCAGTGAAGCGTTTCAGGGGAGCTCCTACGAGCAGTACTTC.

This clonotype was seen many times. The chain couples TRBV28 to TRBJ2-5; 7 bases match TRBD1. The trim removed 2 bases at V and 12 bases at J, leaving 6 bases unmatched. Per the germline V gene, CDR1 is MDHEN and CDR2 is SYDVKM. The CDR3 runs 12 residues. In DNA form, the CDR3 reads TGTGCCAGCAGTTTACTTTTCCAGGGGGAGTACTTC. Translated: CASSLLFQGEYF.

This clonotype has a count of ten or more. This sequence joins TRBV5-1 and TRBJ2-5; the D gene is possibly TRBD2 (5 bases). Germline assignment: CDR1 SGHRS and CDR2 YFSETQ. The CDR3 is made up of 14 amino acids. Trimming took 3 bases from V and 5 from J, leaving 14 bases between them. The CDR3 loop reads CASSYGLDGETQYF. In DNA form, the CDR3 reads TGCGCCAGCAGCTACGGACTGGACGGGGAGACCCAGTACTTC.

This chain connects TRBV29-1 to TRBJ1-5, with D tentatively TRBD1 (6 bases). This CDR3 has 13 amino acids. Between the trimmed V and J ends, which lost 5 bases and 5 bases, there was a span of 13 bases. Germline V gene lookup returns CDR1 SQVTM and CDR2 ANQGSEA. CDR3 nucleotides: TGCAGCGTTTCTGGGGGGCCGGATCAGCCCCAGCATTTT. Encoded protein: CSVSGGPDQPQHF.

This clonotype was recorded a few times. The CDR3 region has the DNA TGCAGTGCGTACGGGGCCGGTCGGAATTCACCCCTCCACTTT. It translates to CSAYGAGRNSPLHF. The chain is built from TRBV20-1 and TRBJ1-6; perhaps TRBD1 as D (5 bases). The CDR3 covers 14 residues. Germline CDR1 reads DFQATT; CDR2 reads SNEGSKA (reference sequence). Trimming took 6 bases from V and 7 from J, leaving 16 bases between them.

Ten or more counts support this clonotype. The J gene is TRBJ2-7, the V gene TRBV2, with 11 bases lining up with TRBD1. The CDR3 is made up of 15 amino acids. Germline CDR1 is SNHLY and CDR2 is FYNNEI. With 7 bases clipped from V and 0 bases from J, the junction kept 5 bases outside the gene matches. CDR3 coding DNA: TGTGCCAGCAATACCGGGACAGGGGGCTCCTACGAGCAGTACTTC. It yields the protein CASNTGTGGSYEQYF.

CDR3 in amino acids: CSAPGEGGYTF. CDR3 DNA: TGCAGTGCCCCGGGGGAGGGGGGCTACACCTTC. This chain links TRBV20-1 with TRBJ1-2; possibly TRBD1 for D (5 bases). Trimming removed 6 bases from V and 8 bases from J, with 13 bases in between. The CDR3 length is 11 residues. CDR1 is DFQATT and CDR2 is SNEGSKA in the germline V gene (reference sequence).

The chain has TRBV10-3 and TRBJ1-5; possible D gene TRBD1, 6 bases. The CDR3 runs to 14 residues. Trimming removed 4 bases from V and 3 bases from J, with 10 bases in between. Looked up from germline, CDR1 is ENHRY and CDR2 is SYGVKD. DNA of the CDR3: TGTGCCATCAGTGTACAGGGAATCAATCAGCCCCAGCATTTT. Its protein product is CAISVQGINQPQHF.